The present entry profiles one T cell receptor (beta chain) with its context. Antigen: not known. This CDR3 spans 15 amino acids. Germline CDR1 reads KGHSH; CDR2 reads LQKENI. V lost 2 bases, J lost 5 bases, and 12 bases lay in between. The data were obtained in a study of shared clonotypes between healthy human individuals. Across the whole study: Three plates each covered CD4 naive and memory; CD8 naive two, CD8 memory one.

Regarding the study as a whole: As a rule, naive subsets had a larger estimated richness than memory subsets. Across a handful of donors, naive CD4 shared roughly 5.1%, naive CD8 around 3.8%, memory CD4 more than 2%, memory CD8 over 0.3%.

Sequenced by immunoSEQ multiplex PCR; TCRdb stores in-frame clones only, minus some. The sample shows more than 2 million clones, just under 95% of them seen only once. Positively selected for CCR7, the CD45RO-negative cells used as naive CD8 cells excluded terminally differentiated effector memory CD45RA+ cells. Sequenced sample: naive CD8+ T cells from PBMCs. The rearrangement links TRBV18 to TRBJ1-4, with D tentatively TRBD1 (6 bases). The receptor's source is a man aged 18-30 years in good health. Some clones in this sample may be carry-over from other donors' samples. The CDR3 DNA is TGTGCCAGCTCACCAGCAGGGGTCTTGAATGAAAAACTGTTTTTT. It yields the protein CASSPAGVLNEKLFF. The whole variable domain, remainder taken from reference TRBV18 and TRBJ1-4, is NAGVMQNPRHLVRRRGQEARLRCSPMKGHSHVYWYRQLPEEGLKFMVYLQKENIIDESGMPKERFSAEFPKEGPSILRIQQVVRGDSAAYFCASSPAGVLNEKLFFGSGTQLSVL.